Presented here are 18 T cell receptor beta chains from one specimen sequenced in a study of tumor and adjacent non-tumor tissue in lung cancer. A modified ARM-PCR protocol with three rounds of nested PCR amplified TCRbeta. TCRdb redid the calling of the multiplex PCR reads with MiXCR, one entry per CDR3 protein. The sample includes 110,000 or so distinct CDR3 sequences, more than 60% seen only once; the top ten take 37%. This sample's RNA came from whole unsorted tissue. Sequenced: lung tumor tissue. Receptor source: an older woman with non-small cell lung cancer.

The V call is TRBV4-3, the J call TRBJ1-2, with no clear D. This CDR3 has 12 residues. Germline assignment: CDR1 LGHNA and CDR2 YSLEER. Trimming pared 7 bases from V and 6 bases from J, leaving 12 bases between. The CDR3 loop is CASNQDRDGYTF. CDR3 DNA sequence: TGCGCCAGCAATCAAGATCGCGATGGCTACACCTTC.

The rearrangement uses TRBV20-1 and TRBJ2-7, with 8 bases identical to TRBD1. The CDR3 is made up of 14 amino acids. Germline CDR1 DFQATT, CDR2 SNEGSKA (reference sequence). The ends lost 6 bases at V and 3 bases at J; junction bases unmatched: 10. CDR3 nucleotides: TGCAGTGCGTCGATGGGACAGGACGTCTACGAGCAGTACTTC. This encodes CSASMGQDVYEQYF.

This clonotype has a count of ten or more. The rearrangement links TRBV6-2 or TRBV6-3 to TRBJ1-2, with D perhaps matching TRBD1 (5 bases). Trimming removed 3 bases at V and 6 bases at J, with 11 bases between. This CDR3 has 13 residues. Germline V gene lookup returns CDR1 MNHEY and CDR2 SVGEGT. The CDR3 loop is CASSYQDTDGYTF. The CDR3 DNA follows: TGTGCCAGCAGTTATCAGGACACTGATGGCTACACCTTC.

Remarks on this clonotype: One end of the junction fails to match germline, which may point to a read error. The chain employs TRBV7-8 and TRBJ1-2; TRBD1 matches 7 bases. The CDR3 has 15 amino acids. Germline CDR1 and CDR2: SGHVS and FQNEAQ. The CDR3 region is CPSNLLWQGEAGYTF. As DNA, the CDR3 is TGTCCCAGCAACTTATTGTGGCAGGGGGAGGCTGGCTACACCTTC.

For this clonotype: Germline is not matched at one junction end, which may reflect a read error. CDR3 region: CGVEEADVRGYTF. CDR3 nucleotide sequence: TGCGGCGTTGAAGAGGCGGACGTGCGGGGCTACACCTTC. The chain is built from TRBV29-1 and TRBJ1-2; unclear D gene. The V gene's germline CDR1 is SQVTM and CDR2 ANQGSEA. The CDR3 has 13 residues.

For this clonotype: This may come from a read error, since a much larger clone is one base off. The chain carries TRBV28 and TRBJ1-6, with D possibly matching TRBD1 (5 bases). Germline V lookup: CDR1 MDHEN, CDR2 SYDVKM. Trimming removed 2 bases at V and 7 bases at J, with 12 bases between. The CDR3 length is 15 residues. CDR3 nucleotide sequence: TGTGCCAGCAGTTTAGGTTTGGGGCTCAATTCACCCCTCCACTTT. This encodes CASSLGLGLNSPLHF. The variable domain in full, completed from reference TRBV28 and TRBJ1-6, reads DVKVTQSSRYLVKRTGEKVFLECVQDMDHENMFWYRQDPGLGLRLIYFSYDVKMKEKGDIPEGYSVSREKKERFSLILESASTNQTSMYLCASSLGLGLNSPLHFGNGTRLTVT.

As concerns this clonotype: It is likely a read error, because the conserved phenylalanine at the end of the CDR3 is missing. The CDR3 DNA follows: TGCATCGTTGGCCACAGGGCGGCTGAGCAGTTCATC. Its translation is CIVGHRAAEQFI. This sequence joins TRBV29-1 and TRBJ2-1; D is possibly TRBD1 (6 bases). The length of the CDR3 is 12 residues. In germline, CDR1 is SQVTM, CDR2 ANQGSEA.

This clonotype showed up just once. The chain uses TRBV6-4 and TRBJ2-1; 7 bases match TRBD2. Trimming cost V 5 bases and J 5 bases; bases outside gene matches: 9. This CDR3 has 15 amino acids. CDR1 and CDR2 from the germline V gene are MRHNA and SNTAGT. The CDR3 nucleotides read TGTGCCAGCAGTAACCAAGCGGGACTTCACAATGAGCAGTTCTTC. It specifies CASSNQAGLHNEQFF.

The chain is built from TRBV29-1 and TRBJ2-1, with a tentative D call TRBD1 (6 bases). V shed 4 bases and J shed 8 bases, with 18 bases lying between them. This CDR3 contains 14 residues. Germline V gene sequence: CDR1 SQVTM, CDR2 ANQGSEA. CDR3 residues: CSVGGLKGVHEQFF. The CDR3, as DNA: TGCAGCGTTGGAGGGTTGAAGGGGGTACATGAGCAGTTCTTC.

Note on this clonotype: This may come from a read error, since a much larger clone is one base off. This chain joins TRBV6-2 or TRBV6-3 and TRBJ1-1; D unclear. CDR1 and CDR2 (germline): MNHEY, SVGEGT. This CDR3 has 13 amino acids. CDR3 nucleotide sequence: TGTGCCAGCAGTTACAGGGAGAACATTGAAGCTTTCTTT. Protein: CASSYRENIEAFF.

Comment on this clonotype: One base away lies a much larger clone, so this may be a sequencing read error. The chain has TRBV5-5 and TRBJ1-1, with TRBD1 matching 7 bases. J gave up 5 bases and V 4 bases, and 8 bases lay outside the gene matches. This CDR3 is 14 amino acids long. Germline-derived CDR1 and CDR2 are SGHKS and YYEKEE (reference sequence). CDR3 bases: TGTGCCAGCAGCCCCGGACAGGACGGTACTGAAGCTTTCTTT. Translation: CASSPGQDGTEAFF.

As to this clonotype: With a much larger clone just one base away, this may be a read error. The rearrangement links TRBV4-3 to TRBJ2-7, with 13 bases lining up with TRBD2. The CDR3 sequence is 18 residues long. Germline loops: CDR1 LGHNA, CDR2 YSLEER. The V gene end was trimmed by 0 bases and the J gene end by 8 bases; junction bases not matched to a gene: 13. The CDR3 loop reads CASSQDAGLAGQRNKQYF. In DNA, the CDR3 is TGCGCCAGCAGCCAAGATGCGGGACTAGCGGGACAGCGCAACAAGCAGTACTTC.

This clonotype occurred once. The rearrangement joins TRBV6-5 to TRBJ1-2; possibly TRBD1 for D (6 bases). The CDR3 is made up of 13 amino acids. Trimming took off 8 bases at V and 10 bases at J, with 20 bases between the two ends. Germline V gene sequence: CDR1 MNHEY, CDR2 SVGAGI. CDR3 sequence reads: CASRLPGHHDYTF. The CDR3 nucleotides read TGTGCCAGCCGATTACCGGGACATCATGACTACACCTTC.

About this clonotype itself: The CDR3 does not end in the conserved phenylalanine or tryptophan, so this is likely a read error. This chain uses TRBV11-1 with TRBJ1-4, with D possibly being TRBD1 (5 bases). This CDR3 spans 17 amino acids. The germline V gene has CDR1 SGHAT and CDR2 FQDESV (reference sequence). The CDR3 is CASSFDSRDAANEKLFY. Here the CDR3 DNA reads TGTGCCAGTAGCTTTGACAGCCGAGATGCAGCTAATGAAAAACTGTTTTAT.

Regarding this clonotype: Since the CDR3 does not end with the conserved phenylalanine or tryptophan, this likely comes from a read error. The DNA is left out, because the CDR3 cannot be placed on it with certainty; the CDR3 is given as TCRdb lists it. The genes are TRBV29-1 and TRBJ1-1; the D call in the table, TRBD1, was not verified against the DNA. Germline CDR1 reads SQVTM; CDR2 reads ANQGSEA. From its first to its last residue, the CDR3 has 14 amino acids. CDR3 sequence: CSIEGRAGNTEAVL.

A remark on this clonotype: A much larger clone differs by one base, so this may be a read error. The rearrangement uses TRBV20-1 and TRBJ1-5; D gene ambiguous. V dropped 5 bases and J dropped 1 base, with 12 bases sitting between them. Per germline, CDR1 DFQATT and CDR2 SNEGSKA (reference sequence). The CDR3 totals 14 residues. The CDR3 protein is CSAVPELSNQPQHF. The CDR3 coding sequence is TGCAGTGCTGTCCCCGAGCTCAGCAATCAGCCCCAGCATTTT.

In its sample, this clonotype was seen many times. The chain couples TRBV6-2 or TRBV6-3 to TRBJ2-3; D is ambiguous. The CDR3 has 12 residues. Deletions cut 6 bases from V and 2 bases from J, with 6 bases between. Germline CDR1 reads MNHEY; CDR2 reads SVGEGT. The CDR3 DNA sequence: TGTGCCAGCAGCCTGCACACAGATACGCAGTATTTT. It translates to CASSLHTDTQYF.

On this clonotype itself: This may come from a read error, since a much larger clone is one base off. The chain uses TRBV20-1 and TRBJ1-1; no firm D call. The germline V gene encodes CDR1 DFQATT and CDR2 SNEGSKA (reference sequence). The CDR3 loop spans 14 amino acids. CDR3 nucleotides: TGCAGTGCTAGAGAGAGTACCCGGAACACTGAAGTTTTCTTT. Translated: CSARESTRNTEVFF.